Listed below are T cell receptor beta chains from one sample, sequenced in a study of metastatic and nonmetastatic thyroid tumors. TCRdb re-analyzed the PCR reads through MiXCR. The sample carries 20,000 to 25,000 clones, 20% to 25% recorded once. The sequenced sample was adjacent normal tissue. The receptors were sampled from a female donor with papillary thyroid cancer or a benign thyroid nodule (not recorded which). Some clones in this sample may be carry-over from other donors' samples. Each CDR3 is given with its conserved first and last residue. The D gene is left open where the match is weak. A row's size may be missing; if present it is once, few, many or a size class.

V gene	clone size	D gene	J gene	CDR3 DNA	CDR3 protein
TRBV30	NA	TRBD1	TRBJ1-3	TGTGCCTGGAGTGGGACAGGGGGTGGTGGAAACACCATATATTTT	CAWSGTGGGGNTIYF
TRBV7-6	NA	NA	TRBJ2-7	TGTGCCAGCGGCAGGCTAGCTGGAGGGTACGAGCAGTACTTC	CASGRLAGGYEQYF
TRBV19	few	TRBD1	TRBJ2-6	TGTGCCAGTAGTATCCTGGGACAGACTCCCGTGGGGGCTGGGGCCAACGTCCTGACTTTC	CASSILGQTPVGAGANVLTF
TRBV4-1	many	NA	TRBJ1-6	TGCGCCAGCAGCCTACGACAGGATGATTCACCCCTCCACTTT	CASSLRQDDSPLHF
TRBV10-3	NA	NA	TRBJ1-1	TGTGCCATCAGTGTAGGGCGGGCAGGGGCATCGGGATCAGCTTTCTTT	CAISVGRAGASGSAFF
TRBV5-6	many	NA	TRBJ1-5	TGTGCCAGCAGTCGTATCGGGGATCAGCCCCAGCATTTT	CASSRIGDQPQHF
TRBV5-4	many	NA	TRBJ2-7	TGTGCCAGCAGCTTGGGGAACAGGGAGGCCTACGAGCAGTACTTC	CASSLGNREAYEQYF
TRBV7-3	many	NA	TRBJ2-3	TGTGCCAGCAGCTTAAGCCCCACAGATACGCAGTATTTT	CASSLSPTDTQYF
TRBV6-1	many	NA	TRBJ1-3	TGTGCCAGCAGTTGGGGACTCTCTGGAAACACCATATATTTT	CASSWGLSGNTIYF
TRBV7-9	NA	NA	TRBJ2-1	TGTGCCAGCAGGACTGGGACTTACTTGAGTGAGCAGTTCTTC	CASRTGTYLSEQFF
TRBV5-1	many	TRBD2	TRBJ2-7	TGCGCCAGCAGCTTGGCCAGAGGTAGCGGGAGCGACGAGCAGTACTTC	CASSLARGSGSDEQYF
TRBV29-1	many	NA	TRBJ2-2	TGCAGCGTTGCCGGGACGACGAACACCGGGGAGCTGTTTTTT	CSVAGTTNTGELFF
TRBV28	many	TRBD1	TRBJ1-5	TGTGCCAGCCTCGCCGGCAGGGGGTTCGGACAGCCCCAGCATTTT	CASLAGRGFGQPQHF
TRBV27	medium-sized	TRBD1	TRBJ2-7	TGTGCCAGCAGGACAGGGGCGAGGGGCGAGCAGTACTTC	CASRTGARGEQYF
TRBV9	NA	NA	TRBJ1-1	TGTGTCAGCAGCGTAGACACCGCAGTGGGCGGTGAAGCTTTCTTT	CVSSVDTAVGGEAFF
TRBV15	few	TRBD1	TRBJ1-1	TGTGCCACCAGCCCCGGGGCAGGGGGCCGGAACACTGAAGCTTTATTT	CATSPGAGGRNTEALF
TRBV6-2/TRBV6-3	medium-sized	TRBD1	TRBJ1-1	TGTGCCAGCAGCTCGGACAGGGGGTGGGGAGGCACTGAAGCTTTCTTT	CASSSDRGWGGTEAFF
TRBV28	NA	NA	TRBJ1-2	TGTGCCAGCAGTTCCGGGAGAAACTATGGCTACACCTTC	CASSSGRNYGYTF
TRBV12-3/TRBV12-4	many	NA	TRBJ2-3	TGTGCCAGCAGTTCCGGACTACCAGATACGCAGTATTTT	CASSSGLPDTQYF
TRBV10-3	many	TRBD1	TRBJ1-2	TGTGCCATCAGTGAGAGGGACAGGGGAACTAACTATGGCTACACCTTC	CAISERDRGTNYGYTF
TRBV19	NA	NA	TRBJ1-1	TGTGCCTGTAGTATAGCGAATTCGGCTGAATCTTTCTTT	CACSIANSAESFF
TRBV4-3	many	NA	TRBJ2-1	TGCGCCAGCAGCCAAGATGGCCTGGGCCGAACCTACAATGAGCAGTTCTTC	CASSQDGLGRTYNEQFF
TRBV6-1	medium-sized	TRBD1	TRBJ2-2	TGTGCCAGCAGTGCATACAGGGGTACTGGCGGGGAGCTGTTTTTT	CASSAYRGTGGELFF
TRBV25-1	many	TRBD1	TRBJ1-1	TGTGCCAGCAGTGGCCCAGGGGGGTGGACTGAAGCTTTCTTT	CASSGPGGWTEAFF
TRBV7-9	many	NA	TRBJ2-7	TGTGCCAGCAGCTCCACCCGTCAGCAGGGGCTCGCCTACGAGCAGTACTTC	CASSSTRQQGLAYEQYF
TRBV20-1	many	TRBD2	TRBJ2-7	TGCAGTGCTAGAGATGCTCTAGCGGGAAACTCCTACGAGCAGTACTTC	CSARDALAGNSYEQYF
TRBV2	NA	TRBD1	TRBJ2-1	TGTGCCAGCAGTGAATACCCGAACCGAAGAGGTACAGGGGACAATGAGCAGTTCTTC	CASSEYPNRRGTGDNEQFF
TRBV3-1	many	NA	TRBJ2-1	TGTGCCAGCAGCCATAGCAATGAGCAGTTCTTC	CASSHSNEQFF
TRBV19	many	TRBD2	TRBJ2-3	TGTGCCAGTAGTATAGAGGCTAGCGGGACAATCACAGATACGCAGTATTTT	CASSIEASGTITDTQYF
TRBV27	few	TRBD2	TRBJ2-7	TGTGCCAGCAGCTGTGGGGGAGGGCCGGTGGAGCAGTACTTC	CASSCGGGPVEQYF
TRBV4-1	medium-sized	NA	TRBJ1-1	TGCGCCAGCAGCCAGAAGGGGCTTTCCCTCAAAGCTTTCTTT	CASSQKGLSLKAFF
TRBV3-1	many	TRBD2	TRBJ2-7	TGTGCCAGCAGCCAAGGCAAGCGGGAGTACGAGCAGTACTTC	CASSQGKREYEQYF
TRBV5-1	few	NA	TRBJ2-7	TGCGCCAGCAGCGCATCAGGGAAAGAGCAGTACTTC	CASSASGKEQYF
TRBV15	many	TRBD1	TRBJ1-1	TGTGCCACCAGCAGACAGGACAGGCCCACTGAAGCTTTCTTT	CATSRQDRPTEAFF
TRBV7-9	NA	TRBD1	TRBJ1-4	TGTGCCAGCAGCTCAGGGGGATGGAATGAAAAACTGTTTTTT	CASSSGGWNEKLFF
TRBV6-6	medium-sized	NA	TRBJ2-3	TGTGCCAGCAGTTACTCGAAAGGAGGCACAGATACGCAGTATTTT	CASSYSKGGTDTQYF
TRBV20-1	many	NA	TRBJ1-6	TGCAGTGCTCGCCTCCTAGGGGATTCACCCCTCCACTTT	CSARLLGDSPLHF
TRBV15	few	NA	TRBJ2-7	TGTGCCACCAGCGGAACGATCGACCAGAGCTCCTACGAGCAGTACTTC	CATSGTIDQSSYEQYF
TRBV9	many	TRBD1	TRBJ2-1	TGTGCCAGCAGCGTTGAGACAGGGGGCTCCTACAATGAGCAGTTCTTC	CASSVETGGSYNEQFF
TRBV20-1	many	NA	TRBJ2-6	TGCAGTGCTAGCGAAGGAGGGCCTGGTGGGGCCAACGTCCTGACTTTC	CSASEGGPGGANVLTF
TRBV15	many	NA	TRBJ1-4	TGTGCCACCAGCGGGAAAGGGGACCCCCGGGACTATGATGAAAAACTGTTTTTT	CATSGKGDPRDYDEKLFF
TRBV19	many	NA	TRBJ1-5	TGTGCCAGTAGTCTGGGGTCGTTGGTGACAGAAGGCAATAGCAATCAGCCCCAGCATTTT	CASSLGSLVTEGNSNQPQHF
TRBV6-1	NA	NA	TRBJ2-2	TGTGCCATCAGTCAAGCACTAGGCACCGGGCAGCTGTTTTTT	CAISQALGTGQLFF
TRBV5-1	many	NA	TRBJ1-2	TGCGCCAGCAGCTTGGGGAACTATGGCTACACCTTC	CASSLGNYGYTF
TRBV18	many	NA	TRBJ1-3	TGTGCCAGCTCACCAGGTTACAGCTCTGGAAACACCATATATTTT	CASSPGYSSGNTIYF
TRBV7-3	NA	NA	TRBJ2-6	TGTGCCAGCAGCTTGAACCGCTCTGGGGACAACGTCCTGACTTTC	CASSLNRSGDNVLTF
TRBV12-3/TRBV12-4	medium-sized	NA	TRBJ1-3	TGTGCCAGCAGTTTCCCGAGAAGCTCTGGAAACACCATATATTTT	CASSFPRSSGNTIYF
TRBV27	medium-sized	NA	TRBJ1-1	TGTGCCAGCACCGGGGGGGACCTGGACACTGAAGCTTTCTTT	CASTGGDLDTEAFF